The T cell receptor beta chain described here comes from a study of T cells after yellow fever vaccination. Ten or more counts support this clonotype. Looked up from germline, CDR1 is DFQATT and CDR2 is SNEGSKA (reference sequence). This CDR3 has 12 residues. V lost 0 bases and J lost 6, with 9 bases in between. TCR cDNA was made by 5'RACE template switching, adding a universal primer site and UMIs. TCRdb itself ran the 5' RACE reads through MiXCR, one entry per CDR3 protein. The sample lists around 110,000 distinct CDR3 sequences, more than 7.5% seen once, with approximately 24% in the top ten. Sample: CD8+ T cells sorted from PBMCs, taken 45 days after the yellow fever booster vaccination. The TCR originated in a man aged 25-45 years who received the YFV17D yellow fever vaccine. The rearrangement joins TRBV20-1 to TRBJ2-7; the D gene is possibly TRBD1 (5 bases). DNA for the CDR3: TGCAGTGCTAGAGATGGACACCCCGAGCAGTACTTC. Translation: CSARDGHPEQYF.